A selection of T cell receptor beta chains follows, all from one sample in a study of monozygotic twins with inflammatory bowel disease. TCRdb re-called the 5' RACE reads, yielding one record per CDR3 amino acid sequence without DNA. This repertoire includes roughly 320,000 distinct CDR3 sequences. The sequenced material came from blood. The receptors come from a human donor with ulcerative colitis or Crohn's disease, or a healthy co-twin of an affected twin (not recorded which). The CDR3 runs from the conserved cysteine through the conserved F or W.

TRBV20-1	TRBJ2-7	CSATLGGFYEQYF
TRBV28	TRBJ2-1	CASSFAGTRSYNEQFF
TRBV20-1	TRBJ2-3	CSAQGLPVASSSTDTQYF
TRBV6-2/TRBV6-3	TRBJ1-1	CASSYAGTGGRTEAFF
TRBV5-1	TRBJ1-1	CASSLDRDRKAFF
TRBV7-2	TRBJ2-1	CASSSRDWGNEQFF
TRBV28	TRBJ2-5	CASSSSFPVVVRNGTQETQYF
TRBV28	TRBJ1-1	CATQYWGRGGYNTEAFF
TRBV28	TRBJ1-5	CASSLETGGGGQPQHF
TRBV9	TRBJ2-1	CASARTGHEQFF
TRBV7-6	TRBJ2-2	CASSLVSHRANTGELFF
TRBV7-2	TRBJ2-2	CASSPPGGRTGELFF
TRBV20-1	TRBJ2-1	CSASRGDRSADEQFF
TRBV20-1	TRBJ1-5	CSAGGAQPQHF
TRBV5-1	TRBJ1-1	CASSGGPPGTEAFF
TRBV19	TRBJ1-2	CASAVGLGGYTF
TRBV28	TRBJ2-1	CASSFERHEQFF
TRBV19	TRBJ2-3	CASTSGEDTQYF
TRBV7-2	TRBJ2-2	CASSLALGAGVGELFF
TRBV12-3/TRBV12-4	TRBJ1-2	CASHTGPQGPHYGYTF
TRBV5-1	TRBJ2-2	CASSLGLGRTGELFF
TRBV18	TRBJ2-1	CASSPPSVSYNEQFF
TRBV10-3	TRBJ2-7	CAISELGGSYSYEQYF
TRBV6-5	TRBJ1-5	CASSYRRDGNQPQHF
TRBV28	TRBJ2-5	CASSSTPIVSQYF
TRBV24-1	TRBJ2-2	CATSLRPPDTGELFF
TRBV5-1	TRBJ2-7	CASSLEREQYF
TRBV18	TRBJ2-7	CASSSEQENSYEQYF
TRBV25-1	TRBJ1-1	CASSNNRGWTEAFF
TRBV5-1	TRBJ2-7	CASSLGQSSYEQYF
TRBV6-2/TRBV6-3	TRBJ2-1	CASSYGIRGNEQFF
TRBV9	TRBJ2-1	CASSVVLAGAGEQFF
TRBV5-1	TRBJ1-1	CASSQGQGAGNTEAFF
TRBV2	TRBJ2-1	CASSKGWKAKAGGYNEQFF
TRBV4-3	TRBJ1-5	CASSQDLWGGQPQHF
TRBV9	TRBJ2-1	CASSVDGTGGNEQFF
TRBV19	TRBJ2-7	CASSIIWDSSYEQYF
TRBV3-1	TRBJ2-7	CASSQGTGLLGEQYF
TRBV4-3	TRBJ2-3	CASRATGACTDTQYF
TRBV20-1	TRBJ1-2	CSARGGTDYGYTF
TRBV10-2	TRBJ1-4	CATYLSNLEKLFF
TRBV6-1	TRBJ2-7	CASSGSAGYEQYF
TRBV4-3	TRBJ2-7	CASSQDYSLALYYEQYF
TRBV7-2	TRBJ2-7	CASSFTSGAAYEQYF
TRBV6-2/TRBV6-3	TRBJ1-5	CASTLQGWGNQPQHF
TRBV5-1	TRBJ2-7	CASRPTGSSYEQYF
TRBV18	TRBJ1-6	CASSPRTDNSPLRF
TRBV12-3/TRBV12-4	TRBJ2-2	CASSSGTGRAGELFF
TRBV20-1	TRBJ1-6	CSARISTGGMDSPLHF